The 31 T cell receptor beta chains given below trace back to one sample, sequenced in a study of cytomegalovirus exposure and HLA in healthy donors. The PCR used 60 Vbeta and 13 Jbeta primers. Method: immunoSEQ multiplex PCR; TCRdb's copy keeps in-frame clones and lacks some. The sample shows some 150,000 clones, about 74% of them seen only once. The sample consisted of PBMCs. These receptors all come from a man between 18 and 35 years old in good health and CMV-seropositive.

This clone was seen a few times. In DNA form, the CDR3 reads TGCGCCAGCAGCCAGGCAGAGGACAATGAGCAGTTCTTC. Translating gives CASSQAEDNEQFF. V gene TRBV4-1 combines with J gene TRBJ2-1, with D unclear. The CDR3 sequence is 13 residues long. With 3 bases removed from V and 5 bases from J, the gap between germline ends came to 8 bases. CDR1 and CDR2 from the germline V gene are MGHRA and YSYEKL.

This sequence joins TRBV13 and TRBJ1-2; weak D call: TRBD1 (6 bases). Germline loops: CDR1 PRHDT, CDR2 FYEKMQ (reference sequence). V lost 5 bases and J 8 bases, leaving 15 bases between the germline ends. The CDR3 is made up of 13 amino acids. CDR3 sequence reads: CASSRGGAGGYTF. CDR3 DNA: TGTGCCAGCAGCCGGGGGGGGGCCGGAGGCTACACCTTC.

The rearrangement links TRBV27 to TRBJ1-5; D remains ambiguous. The CDR3 loop spans 14 amino acids. Germline CDR1 is MNHEY and CDR2 is SMNVEV (reference sequence). V lost 6 bases to trimming and J lost 2 bases, with 11 bases between them. The CDR3, as DNA: TGTGCCAGCAGCCTTTTGGGAGGCAATCAGCCCCAGCATTTT. It yields the protein CASSLLGGNQPQHF.

A remark on this clone: With a much larger clone just one base away, this may be a read error. The V and J genes are TRBV5-4 and TRBJ1-1; a possible D gene is TRBD1 (6 bases). Trimming pared 4 bases from V and 1 base from J, leaving 8 bases between. This CDR3 comprises 13 residues. Germline loops: CDR1 SGHNT, CDR2 YYREEE (reference sequence). CDR3 sequence: CASSLDRNTEAFF. DNA of the CDR3: TGTGCCAGCAGCCTGGACAGGAACACTGAAGCTTTCTTT.

The chain combines TRBV29-1 with TRBJ2-5, with TRBD2 matching 9 bases. V trimming: 5 bases; J trimming: 4 bases; junction bases outside the gene matches: 8. The CDR3 extends over 14 amino acids. Germline assignment: CDR1 SQVTM and CDR2 ANQGSEA. DNA for the CDR3: TGCAGCGTTTCGGCGGGAGGGGGGGGAGAGACCCAGTACTTC. Protein product: CSVSAGGGGETQYF.

The chain combines TRBV2 with TRBJ2-3; 9 bases fit TRBD2. In germline, CDR1 is SNHLY, CDR2 FYNNEI. J was trimmed by 5 bases and V by 2 bases; bases with no gene match: 8. The CDR3 has 16 amino acids. This CDR3 reads CASSELVAGALDTQYF. In DNA form, the CDR3 reads TGTGCCAGCAGTGAACTCGTAGCGGGAGCGCTAGATACGCAGTATTTT.

The chain has TRBV30 and TRBJ1-4; maybe TRBD1 (5 bases). V was trimmed by 3 bases and J by 5 bases, leaving 13 bases between them. The CDR3 spans 14 residues. The germline CDR1 and CDR2 sequences are GTSNPN and SVGIG (reference sequence). Here the CDR3 DNA reads TGTGCCTGGAGAACCCAGGGTTGGAATGAAAAACTGTTTTTT. This sequence encodes CAWRTQGWNEKLFF. The variable domain in full, with the rest retrieved from reference TRBV30 and TRBJ1-4, is SQTIHQWPATLVQPVGSPLSLECTVEGTSNPNLYWYRQAAGRGLQLLFYSVGIGQISSEVPQNLSASRPQDRQFILSSKKLLLSDSGFYLCAWRTQGWNEKLFFGSGTQLSVL.

The chain recombines TRBV28 with TRBJ1-3; 7 bases fit TRBD1. This CDR3 comprises 16 residues. The J segment lost 2 bases and the V segment lost 10 bases, leaving 14 bases of the junction unmatched. CDR1 MDHEN and CDR2 SYDVKM come from the germline V gene. CDR3 coding DNA: TGTGCCACCCGAAACAGGGGAAGGCTGACTGGAAACACCATATATTTT. It translates to CATRNRGRLTGNTIYF. Together with reference TRBV28 and TRBJ1-3, the CDR3 gives the full variable domain: DVKVTQSSRYLVKRTGEKVFLECVQDMDHENMFWYRQDPGLGLRLIYFSYDVKMKEKGDIPEGYSVSREKKERFSLILESASTNQTSMYLCATRNRGRLTGNTIYFGEGSWLTVV.

This clone came up a few times. The V and J genes are TRBV27 and TRBJ1-4, with D perhaps matching TRBD1 (6 bases). The CDR3 runs to 14 residues. The germline V gene encodes CDR1 MNHEY and CDR2 SMNVEV (reference sequence). With 2 bases removed from V and 7 bases from J, the gap between germline ends came to 11 bases. CDR3 sequence reads: CASSLQGSGEKLFF. The DNA of the CDR3 is TGTGCCAGCAGTTTACAGGGGTCGGGTGAAAAACTGTTTTTT.

This clone appeared a few times. This chain joins TRBV5-5 and TRBJ2-1, with TRBD1 matching over 7 bases. From germline, CDR1 is SGHKS and CDR2 YYEKEE (reference sequence). The CDR3 is made up of 15 amino acids. The V and J ends lost 4 bases and 0 bases, in that order; junction bases with no gene match: 4. CDR3 sequence reads: CASSPGQASYNEQFF. The CDR3 coding sequence is TGTGCCAGCAGCCCTGGACAGGCCTCCTACAATGAGCAGTTCTTC.

This clone appeared a single time. The V gene is TRBV7-2, the J gene TRBJ1-2; no clear D. The CDR3 contains 13 residues. Germline-derived CDR1 and CDR2 are SGHTA and FQGNSA. V was trimmed by 5 bases and J by 8 bases, leaving 15 bases between them. The CDR3 sequence: CASSPRPGNGYTF. The DNA of the CDR3 is TGTGCCAGCAGCCCCCGGCCGGGAAACGGCTACACCTTC.

The chain uses TRBV28 and TRBJ1-4; no reliable D call. The CDR3 is made up of 17 amino acids. Germline V gene data show CDR1 as MDHEN and CDR2 as SYDVKM. Trimming cost V 6 bases and J 11 bases, with 28 bases left between them. CDR3 sequence reads: CASSPASTTGREEKLFF. The CDR3 DNA follows: TGTGCCAGCAGCCCTGCCTCTACTACGGGTCGAGAGGAGAAACTGTTTTTT.

V and J are TRBV7-8 and TRBJ2-3; no firm D call. The CDR3 contains 13 residues. Trimming removed 3 bases at V and 6 bases at J, with 10 bases between. Germline CDR1 and CDR2: SGHVS and FQNEAQ. This chain's CDR3 is CASSFRDGDTQYF. The DNA of the CDR3 is TGTGCCAGCAGCTTCCGAGACGGGGATACGCAGTATTTT.

The rearrangement joins TRBV15 to TRBJ2-3; D possibly corresponds to TRBD2 (5 bases). CDR3 length: 15 amino acids. Germline CDR1 and CDR2: LNHNV and YYDKDF (reference sequence). V lost 5 bases, J lost 6 bases, and 18 bases lay in between. As DNA, the CDR3 is TGTGCCACCAGCCAGGACCGGGGAGAGATTGATACGCAGTATTTT. It specifies CATSQDRGEIDTQYF. The variable domain in full, with the rest retrieved from reference TRBV15 and TRBJ2-3, is DAMVIQNPRYQVTQFGKPVTLSCSQTLNHNVMYWYQQKSSQAPKLLFHYYDKDFNNEADTPDNFQSRRPNTSFCFLDIRSPGLGDTAMYLCATSQDRGEIDTQYFGPGTRLTVL.

This clone showed up just once. The V gene is TRBV11-2, the J gene TRBJ1-1, with unresolved D. Trimming stripped 6 bases from V and 4 bases from J, with 15 bases between. Germline V lookup: CDR1 SGHAT, CDR2 FQNNGV. The CDR3 has 14 amino acids. CDR3 DNA: TGTGCCAGCAGGAGAATTGGCCGGGGCACTGAAGCTTTCTTT. Encoded protein: CASRRIGRGTEAFF.

This chain links TRBV14 with TRBJ1-6; 9 nucleotides line up with TRBD1. V shed 3 bases and J 8 bases; nucleotides not matched to a gene: 5. This CDR3 has 15 amino acids. Per germline, CDR1 SGHDN and CDR2 FVKESK. The CDR3 bases are TGTGCCAGCAGCCAGATAGGACAGGGGTATTCACCCCTCCACTTT. Its protein is CASSQIGQGYSPLHF.

The chain links TRBV19 to TRBJ1-5, with 8 bases matching TRBD1. This CDR3 is 15 amino acids long. In germline, CDR1 is LNHDA, CDR2 SQIVND (reference sequence). The J segment lost 3 bases and the V segment lost 5 bases, leaving 6 bases of the junction unmatched. The CDR3 is CASSERTGHNQPQHF. The CDR3 DNA sequence: TGTGCCAGTAGTGAAAGGACAGGGCACAATCAGCCCCAGCATTTT.

The genes are TRBV4-2 and TRBJ2-7, with TRBD2 identical over 14 bases. Germline CDR1 LGHNA, CDR2 YNFKEQ. This CDR3 has 16 amino acids. V shed 4 bases, J shed 1 base, and the junction held 3 bases outside the gene matches. CDR3 sequence: CASSRTSGGISYEQYF. The CDR3 bases are TGTGCCAGCAGCCGGACTAGCGGGGGGATTTCCTACGAGCAGTACTTC.

Here the CDR3 reads CASSNPGQKNTEAFF. CDR3 nucleotide sequence: TGTGCCAGTTCTAATCCGGGACAAAAGAACACTGAAGCTTTCTTT. The rearrangement links TRBV19 to TRBJ1-1; weak D call: TRBD1 (6 bases). V shed 8 bases and J shed 1 base, with 17 bases lying between them. From germline, CDR1 is LNHDA and CDR2 SQIVND (reference sequence). This CDR3 region has 15 residues.

This clone has only a few counts. This rearrangement joins TRBV10-2 to TRBJ2-1; TRBD1 is a possible D gene (6 bases). Trimming cost V 10 bases and J 5 bases, with 24 bases left between them. CDR1 and CDR2 from the germline V gene are WSHSY and SAAADI. This CDR3 has 16 residues. CDR3 DNA sequence: TGCGCCACCGGACAGAGGCCCCTGTACCCAGACAATGAGCAGTTCTTC. This gives the protein CATGQRPLYPDNEQFF.

The chain is built from TRBV7-9 and TRBJ1-2; D is ambiguous. V lost 5 bases and J 9 bases, leaving 19 bases between the germline ends. This CDR3 contains 14 residues. Germline-derived CDR1 and CDR2 are SEHNR and FQNEAQ (reference sequence). As DNA, the CDR3 is TGTGCCAGCAGCCGTGGACGGCGGGAAGAAAGCTACACCTTC. It specifies CASSRGRREESYTF.

V and J are TRBV9 and TRBJ2-7, with D possibly being TRBD2 (6 bases). The V gene lost 5 bases and the J gene lost 3 bases, with 12 bases spanning the gap. Germline V gives CDR1 SGDLS, CDR2 YYNGEE. CDR3 length: 13 residues. The CDR3 sequence is CASSWGVGYEQYF. DNA for the CDR3: TGTGCCAGCAGTTGGGGGGTAGGCTACGAGCAGTACTTC.

The V call is TRBV15, the J call TRBJ1-4; maybe TRBD1 (6 bases). V dropped 3 bases and J dropped 0 bases, with 11 bases sitting between them. The CDR3 has 16 residues. The germline gives CDR1 LNHNV, CDR2 YYDKDF (reference sequence). Here the CDR3 DNA reads TGTGCCACCAGCAGGACAGGCGCTACAACTAATGAAAAACTGTTTTTT. Translated: CATSRTGATTNEKLFF.

In this sample, this clone turned up a few times. The V gene is TRBV6-5, the J gene TRBJ2-5, with no clear D. Germline V lookup: CDR1 MNHEY, CDR2 SVGAGI. Trimming took 4 bases from V and 5 from J, leaving 20 bases between them. CDR3 size: 16 residues. The CDR3: CASSSLGKAKTETQYF. DNA for the CDR3: TGTGCCAGCAGTTCCTTAGGCAAAGCGAAGACGGAGACCCAGTACTTC.

This clone came up a few times. This chain joins TRBV5-4 and TRBJ2-3; 13 positions agree with TRBD2. This CDR3 is 16 amino acids long. J lost 2 bases, V lost 4 bases, and 4 bases had no gene match. Germline V CDR1 and CDR2: SGHNT, YYREEE (reference sequence). The CDR3 is CASSLGLAGATDTQYF. CDR3 coding DNA: TGTGCCAGCAGCCTCGGACTAGCGGGGGCCACAGATACGCAGTATTTT.

The chain links TRBV6-5 to TRBJ2-7; tentatively, D is TRBD2 (6 bases). The CDR3 is 16 amino acids. V shed 0 bases and J shed 5 bases, with 17 bases lying between them. Germline V gene lookup returns CDR1 MNHEY and CDR2 SVGAGI. Written as DNA, the CDR3 is TGTGCCAGCAGTTACTCGAAGATGCTAGGGAGGAACGAGCAGTACTTC. This sequence encodes CASSYSKMLGRNEQYF.

CDR3 amino acids: CASSTPGQGFSYEQYF. The CDR3 DNA reads as TGCGCCAGCAGTACACCGGGACAGGGGTTTTCTTACGAGCAGTACTTC. The J gene is TRBJ2-7, the V gene TRBV10-1; the match to TRBD1 covers 10 bases. CDR3 length equals 16 residues. V was clipped by 5 bases and J by 4 bases; unmatched bases: 11. Per the germline V gene, CDR1 is WNHNN and CDR2 is SYGVQD (reference sequence).

The chain couples TRBV15 to TRBJ1-2, with D possibly TRBD1 on 6 matching bases. Germline values: CDR1 LNHNV, CDR2 YYDKDF (reference sequence). With 3 bases removed from V and 1 base from J, the gap between germline ends came to 9 bases. The length of the CDR3 is 14 residues. The CDR3 nucleotides read TGTGCCACCAGCAGGGACAGAGTTAACTATGGCTACACCTTC. It is translated as CATSRDRVNYGYTF.

This clone was observed a handful of times. The V gene is TRBV15, the J gene TRBJ1-1; D gene ambiguous. Germline CDR1 reads LNHNV; CDR2 reads YYDKDF (reference sequence). This CDR3 is built from 14 residues. With 0 bases removed from V and 5 bases from J, the gap between germline ends came to 10 bases. The CDR3 region is CATSRDSQRTEAFF. CDR3 bases: TGTGCCACCAGCAGAGATAGCCAGCGGACTGAAGCTTTCTTT.

J is TRBJ2-1 and V is TRBV18; TRBD1 matches 8 bases. The V gene's germline CDR1 is KGHSH and CDR2 LQKENI. The trim removed 5 bases at V and 3 bases at J, leaving 9 bases unmatched. The CDR3 spans 16 residues. The CDR3 sequence is CASSLRPGGSYNEQFF. The DNA for the CDR3 is TGTGCCAGCTCATTACGTCCAGGGGGCAGCTACAATGAGCAGTTCTTC.

The chain links TRBV7-2 to TRBJ1-6; a weak D match, TRBD1 (5 bases). V was trimmed by 3 bases and J by 5 bases, leaving 8 bases between them. The germline gives CDR1 SGHTA, CDR2 FQGNSA. This CDR3 region has 14 residues. The CDR3 DNA is TGTGCCAGCAGCTTTCAAGGGGATAATTCACCCCTCCACTTT. This translates into CASSFQGDNSPLHF.